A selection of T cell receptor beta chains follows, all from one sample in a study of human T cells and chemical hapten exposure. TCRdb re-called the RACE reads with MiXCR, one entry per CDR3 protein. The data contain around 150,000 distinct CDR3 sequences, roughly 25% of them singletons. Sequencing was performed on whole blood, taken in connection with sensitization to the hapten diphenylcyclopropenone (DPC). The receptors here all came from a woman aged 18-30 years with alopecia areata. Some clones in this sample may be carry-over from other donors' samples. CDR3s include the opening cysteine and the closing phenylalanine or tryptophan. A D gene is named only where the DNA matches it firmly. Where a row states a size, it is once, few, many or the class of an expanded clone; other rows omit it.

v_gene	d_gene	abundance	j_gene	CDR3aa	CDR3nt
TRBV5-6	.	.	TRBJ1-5	CASSSEGGAGQPQHF	TGTGCCAGCAGCTCCGAGGGGGGGGCCGGGCAGCCCCAGCATTTT
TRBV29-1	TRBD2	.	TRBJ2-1	CSVVPLAGSCNEQFF	TGCAGCGTTGTCCCACTAGCGGGGTCTTGCAATGAGCAGTTCTTC
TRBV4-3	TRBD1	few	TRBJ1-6	CASSQAFQGGLSNSPLHF	TGCGCCAGCAGCCAAGCGTTCCAAGGGGGCTTGAGTAATTCACCCCTCCACTTT
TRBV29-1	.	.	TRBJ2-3	CIGGGSTDTQYF	TGCATCGGCGGCGGTAGCACAGATACGCAGTATTTT
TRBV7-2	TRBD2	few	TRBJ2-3	CASSLGSGGLTDTQYF	TGTGCCAGCAGCTTGGGTAGCGGGGGGCTCACAGATACGCAGTATTTT
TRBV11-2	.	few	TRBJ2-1	CASSPPTGFNEQFF	TGTGCCAGCAGCCCCCCTACGGGGTTCAATGAGCAGTTCTTC
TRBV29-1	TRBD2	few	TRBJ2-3	CSVEVGGTTDTQYF	TGCAGCGTTGAAGTCGGGGGGACCACAGATACGCAGTATTTT
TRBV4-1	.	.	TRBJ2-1	CASSQVQVSYNEQFF	TGCGCCAGCAGCCAAGTACAGGTCTCCTACAATGAGCAGTTCTTC
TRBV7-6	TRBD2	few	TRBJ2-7	CASSPGTSVSYEQYF	TGTGCCAGCAGCCCTGGGACTAGCGTCTCCTACGAGCAGTACTTC
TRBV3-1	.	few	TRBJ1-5	CASSQQTEVQPQHF	TGTGCCAGCAGCCAGCAAACCGAGGTGCAGCCCCAGCATTTT
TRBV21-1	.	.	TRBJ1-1	CASSTRPCDGAVYLTEAFF	TGTGCCAGCAGCACCCGGCCCTGCGACGGGGCGGTTTACCTCACTGAAGCTTTCTTT
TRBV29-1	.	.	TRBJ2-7	CSVGGPSSYEQYF	TGCAGCGTTGGGGGCCCTTCCTCCTACGAGCAGTACTTC
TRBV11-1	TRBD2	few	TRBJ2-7	CASSSRTSGSYEQYF	TGTGCCAGCAGCTCACGGACTAGCGGGAGCTACGAGCAGTACTTC
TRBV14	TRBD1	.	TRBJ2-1	CASRRDSNNEQFF	TGTGCCAGCAGAAGGGACAGTAACAATGAGCAGTTCTTC
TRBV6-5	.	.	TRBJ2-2	CASSYYRDTYTGELFF	TGTGCCAGCAGTTATTACCGGGACACCTACACCGGGGAGCTGTTTTTT
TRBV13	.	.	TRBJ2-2	CASSLTPTGELFF	TGTGCCAGCAGCTTAACCCCCACCGGGGAGCTGTTTTTT
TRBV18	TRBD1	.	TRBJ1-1	CASSPQGADTEAFF	TGTGCCAGCTCACCGCAGGGGGCGGACACTGAAGCTTTCTTT
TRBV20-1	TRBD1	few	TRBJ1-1	CSEPGQGARTEAFF	TGCAGTGAGCCGGGACAGGGAGCTAGGACTGAAGCTTTCTTT
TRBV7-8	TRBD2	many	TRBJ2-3	CASSLEAGGTDTQYF	TGTGCCAGCAGCTTAGAAGCGGGGGGCACAGATACGCAGTATTTT
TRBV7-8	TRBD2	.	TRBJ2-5	CASSWRRLAEQETQYF	TGTGCCAGCAGTTGGCGGCGACTAGCAGAGCAAGAGACCCAGTACTTC
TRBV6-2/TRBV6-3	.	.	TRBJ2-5	CASSYPTGFQETQYF	TGTGCCAGCAGTTACCCAACAGGGTTCCAAGAGACCCAGTACTTC
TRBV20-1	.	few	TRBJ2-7	CSASSWGGSNEQYF	TGCAGTGCTAGTTCGTGGGGAGGAAGTAACGAGCAGTACTTC
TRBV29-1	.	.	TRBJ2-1	CSVGTVYNEQFF	TGCAGCGTTGGGACAGTCTACAATGAGCAGTTCTTC
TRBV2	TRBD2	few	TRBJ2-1	CASSEGGGRGFF	TGTGCCAGCAGTGAAGGCGGGGGGCGGGGGTTCTTC
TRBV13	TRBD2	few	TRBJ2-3	CASSSKAGVLNTQYF	TGTGCCAGCAGTTCTAAAGCGGGGGTCCTTAATACGCAGTATTTT
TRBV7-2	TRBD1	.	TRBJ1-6	CASSLGQGFNSPLHF	TGTGCCAGCAGCTTGGGACAGGGGTTTAATTCACCCCTCCACTTT
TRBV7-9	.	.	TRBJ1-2	CASSLEMDLYGYTF	TGTGCCAGCAGCTTAGAAATGGATCTCTATGGCTACACCTTC